This T cell receptor (beta chain) is drawn from a study of blood T cell repertoires in COVID-19. V was cut by 3 bases and J by 5 bases, with 22 bases left in between. The CDR3 has 17 residues. Germline V gives CDR1 SGHDN, CDR2 FVKESK. Produced via immunoSEQ multiplex PCR; TCRdb's table is partial and in-frame only. In the table there are about 220,000 clones, around four fifths of which are singletons. The sequence came from an older woman who had recovered from COVID-19. The J gene is TRBJ1-1, the V gene TRBV14, with a possible D match to TRBD1 (6 bases). The sequenced material came from peripheral blood. DNA for the CDR3: TGTGCCAGCAGCCAGTTGACGGGCAGGGGAAGGGAAACTGAAGCTTTCTTT. It is translated as CASSQLTGRGRETEAFF.